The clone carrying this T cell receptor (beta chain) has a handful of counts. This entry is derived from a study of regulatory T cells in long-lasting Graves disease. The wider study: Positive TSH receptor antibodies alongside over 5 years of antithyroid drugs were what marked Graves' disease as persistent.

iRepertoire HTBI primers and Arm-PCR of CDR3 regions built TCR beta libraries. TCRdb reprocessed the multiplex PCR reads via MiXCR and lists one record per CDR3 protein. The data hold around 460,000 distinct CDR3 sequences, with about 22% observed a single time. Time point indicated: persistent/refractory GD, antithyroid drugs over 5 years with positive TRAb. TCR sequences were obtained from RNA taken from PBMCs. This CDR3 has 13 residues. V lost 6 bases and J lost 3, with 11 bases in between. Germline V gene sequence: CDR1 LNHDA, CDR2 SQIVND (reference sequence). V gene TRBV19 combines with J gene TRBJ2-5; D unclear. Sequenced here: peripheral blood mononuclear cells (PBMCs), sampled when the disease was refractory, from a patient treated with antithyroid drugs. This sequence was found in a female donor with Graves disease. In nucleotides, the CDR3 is TGTGCCAGTAGAAGACACCAAGAAGAGACCCAGTACTTC. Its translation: CASRRHQEETQYF. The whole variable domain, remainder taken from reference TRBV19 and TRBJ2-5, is DGGITQSPKYLFRKEGQNVTLSCEQNLNHDAMYWYRQDPGQGLRLIYYSQIVNDFQKGDIAEGYSVSREKKESFPLTVTSAQKNPTAFYLCASRRHQEETQYFGPGTRLLVL.